Following are 26 T cell receptor beta chains from one sample sequenced in a study of regulatory T cells in long-lasting Graves disease. Sequencing libraries for TCR beta were prepared with iRepertoire HTBI primers and Arm-PCR of CDR3 regions. A single record per CDR3 protein comes from TCRdb applying MiXCR to the multiplex PCR reads. Of 550,000 to 700,000 distinct CDR3 sequences listed, more than 15% are singletons. As for time point: newly diagnosed GD, antithyroid drugs for less than 3 months. PBMC-derived RNA was used for the TCR library. These data also featured in a second study, about T cells in Graves' hyperthyroidism and ophthalmopathy.

The source was peripheral blood mononuclear cells (PBMCs), collected at new diagnosis, from a patient treated with antithyroid drugs. The source of these receptors is a man younger than 30 with Graves disease.

The chain is built from TRBV27 and TRBJ2-7, with TRBD1 matching over 9 bases. Germline V gene data show CDR1 as MNHEY and CDR2 as SMNVEV (reference sequence). After removal of 6 bases from V and 0 bases from J, the junction contained 6 bases not matched to a gene. The CDR3 has 15 residues. The CDR3 DNA is TGTGCCAGCAGCCTCGGACAGGGGTTCTCCTACGAGCAGTACTTC. Its protein product is CASSLGQGFSYEQYF.

This clonotype was detected ten times or more. V gene TRBV5-1 combines with J gene TRBJ2-1, with 10 bases identical to TRBD2. The CDR3 sequence is 15 residues long. V was pared by 2 bases and J by 7 bases, with 6 bases of the junction left unmatched. Germline V gene data show CDR1 as SGHRS and CDR2 as YFSETQ. CDR3 residues: CASSLAGGPWNEQFF. The DNA for the CDR3 is TGCGCCAGCAGCTTAGCGGGAGGGCCGTGGAATGAGCAGTTCTTC.

This clonotype was recorded at least ten times. The chain is built from TRBV7-3 and TRBJ1-6; D is unclear. Trimming removed 4 bases from V and 9 bases from J, with 10 bases in between. Germline V CDR1 and CDR2: SGHTA, FQGTGA. This CDR3 has 13 residues. CDR3 DNA sequence: TGTGCCAGCAGCTCCACAATAGCTTCACCCCTCCACTTT. Amino acid sequence: CASSSTIASPLHF.

This clonotype has a count of ten or more. This chain links TRBV5-1 with TRBJ1-1; 9 nucleotides agree with TRBD1. The CDR3 is 14 residues long. J lost 4 bases, V lost 7 bases, and 8 bases had no gene match. CDR1 and CDR2 from the germline V gene are SGHRS and YFSETQ. The CDR3 DNA follows: TGCGCCAGCGGACCGGGACAGGGCACCACTGAAGCTTTCTTT. Its protein product is CASGPGQGTTEAFF. Full variable domain (remainder filled in from reference TRBV5-1 and TRBJ1-1): KAGVTQTPRYLIKTRGQQVTLSCSPISGHRSVSWYQQTPGQGLQFLFEYFSETQRNKGNFPGRFSGRQFSNSRSEMNVSTLELGDSALYLCASGPGQGTTEAFFGQGTRLTVV.

This clonotype was seen repeatedly, ten times or more. The CDR3 region has the DNA TGTGCCAGCAGTCGGGGGGCCCTCAATGAGCAGTTCTTC. Protein: CASSRGALNEQFF. This chain joins TRBV12-3 or TRBV12-4 and TRBJ2-1; D is perhaps TRBD2 (7 bases). V was cut by 5 bases and J by 6 bases, with 11 bases left in between. The length of the CDR3 is 13 residues.

To note about this clonotype: A much larger clone lies a single base off, so this may be a read error. V usage is TRBV5-1 and J usage is TRBJ2-3, with no clear D. The J call could be wrong; TRBJ1-5 is a better fit for the DNA end. This CDR3 has 18 residues. The germline V gene has CDR1 SGHRS and CDR2 YFSETQ. CDR3 bases: TGTGCCAGCAGCTTAAAGCGCGAAGGGAACCTACGCACAGATACGCAGCATTTT. It is translated as CASSLKREGNLRTDTQHF.

This clonotype has only a few counts. The CDR3 spells CASRTRRELQETQYF. The CDR3 nucleotides read TGTGCCAGCAGAACCCGACGGGAACTCCAAGAGACCCAGTACTTC. V and J are TRBV27 and TRBJ2-5; TRBD2 might be the D (5 bases). Looked up from germline, CDR1 is MNHEY and CDR2 is SMNVEV (reference sequence). V was clipped by 6 bases and J by 1 base, with 15 bases between them. CDR3 size: 15 residues.

This clonotype appeared a few times. The chain has TRBV3-1 and TRBJ1-1, with 7 bases aligning to TRBD1. CDR1 is LGHDT, CDR2 YNNKEL, per germline (reference sequence). The CDR3 contains 12 residues. V trimming: 7 bases; J trimming: 5 bases; junction bases outside the gene matches: 4. CDR3 nucleotides: TGTGCCAGCAATGCAGGGGGTACTGAAGCTTTCTTT. Residues: CASNAGGTEAFF.

The gene calls are TRBV6-5 and TRBJ1-6, with 9 positions matching TRBD1. The germline gives CDR1 MNHEY, CDR2 SVGAGI. Trimming at V came to 4 bases and at J to 7 bases, leaving 8 bases not matched to a gene. The CDR3 runs 16 residues. Here the CDR3 DNA reads TGTGCCAGCAGTTTATCCACAGGGGGCAGGAATTCACCCCTCCACTTT. It codes for CASSLSTGGRNSPLHF.

This chain connects TRBV12-3 or TRBV12-4 to TRBJ2-2, with D uncertain. V was trimmed by 6 bases and J by 0 bases, leaving 11 bases between them. This CDR3 contains 15 residues. This CDR3 is CASRNRAPNTGELFF. The DNA for the CDR3 is TGTGCCAGCAGGAACCGGGCCCCGAACACCGGGGAGCTGTTTTTT.

This clonotype has just a few counts. The chain recombines TRBV9 with TRBJ1-2, with a possible D match to TRBD1 (6 bases). Germline lookup yields CDR1 SGDLS and CDR2 YYNGEE. The CDR3 totals 13 residues. V was clipped by 3 bases and J by 7 bases, with 13 bases between them. The chain's CDR3 is CASSAGGGSGYTF. CDR3 bases: TGTGCCAGCAGCGCAGGAGGGGGTAGTGGCTACACCTTC.

This clonotype has at least ten counts. The chain has TRBV4-1 and TRBJ2-7; D is ambiguous. The germline V and J ends were trimmed by 2 bases and 1 base, with 15 bases remaining between them. The CDR3 is 16 residues long. CDR1 and CDR2 from the germline V gene are MGHRA and YSYEKL. CDR3 sequence (DNA): TGCGCCAGCAGCCAACCGGGTACGAGATTTTCCTACGAGCAGTACTTC. Protein: CASSQPGTRFSYEQYF.

Many counts were recorded for this clonotype. V is TRBV27 and J is TRBJ2-3, with a possible D match to TRBD2 (7 bases). The CDR3 runs 14 residues. The ends were cut back, 7 bases at V and 2 bases at J, with 13 bases in the middle. The germline CDR1 and CDR2 sequences are MNHEY and SMNVEV (reference sequence). The CDR3 coding sequence is TGTGCCAGCATTCCGGGGGGCAACACAGATACGCAGTATTTT. This encodes CASIPGGNTDTQYF.

This clonotype was detected a few times. The chain uses TRBV5-1 and TRBJ1-2, with 9 nucleotides matching TRBD1. Per the germline V gene, CDR1 is SGHRS and CDR2 is YFSETQ. V dropped 3 bases and J dropped 7; count of bases not matched to a gene: 13. The CDR3 spans 16 residues. CDR3 nucleotides: TGCGCCAGCAGCTCCAAGCCGGACAGGGGTAATCCTGGCTACACCTTC. As protein: CASSSKPDRGNPGYTF.

A remark on this clonotype: A much larger clone is a single base away; this may be a read error. The V gene is TRBV29-1, the J gene TRBJ2-1, with 7 bases identical to TRBD1. V shed 7 bases, J shed 6 bases, and the junction held 9 bases outside the gene matches. The CDR3 consists of 13 residues. In germline, CDR1 is SQVTM, CDR2 ANQGSEA. Here the CDR3 DNA reads TGCAGCGGGGTCGGACAGGAGCTCAATGAGCAGTTCTTC. Its translation is CSGVGQELNEQFF.

A few counts support this clonotype. The chain's CDR3 is CASSIAASGIVSYNEQFF. The CDR3 bases are TGTGCCAGTAGTATAGCGGCTAGCGGGATTGTCTCCTACAATGAGCAGTTCTTC. The chain has TRBV19 and TRBJ2-1; TRBD2 agrees at 9 bases. The germline V gene encodes CDR1 LNHDA and CDR2 SQIVND (reference sequence). CDR3 length: 18 residues. V lost 1 base and J lost 0; bases outside the gene matches: 7.

This clonotype was observed at least ten times. The chain couples TRBV12-3 or TRBV12-4 to TRBJ1-5; 7 bases match TRBD1. V trimming: 5 bases; J trimming: 5 bases; junction bases outside the gene matches: 6. The CDR3 sequence is 14 residues long. The CDR3 loop is CASSPQGYHQPQHF. The DNA of the CDR3 is TGTGCCAGCAGTCCACAGGGGTATCATCAGCCCCAGCATTTT.

This clonotype occurred once. The chain is built from TRBV20-1 and TRBJ1-3; possibly TRBD1 for D (5 bases). V was pared by 1 base and J by 0 bases, with 19 bases between. CDR1 and CDR2 (germline): DFQATT, SNEGSKA (reference sequence). The CDR3 contains 18 residues. The CDR3 DNA follows: TGCAGTGCTAGAGCAGGGAGGTTCCAATCAAGCTCTGGAAACACCATATATTTT. This sequence encodes CSARAGRFQSSSGNTIYF.

There are a few counts of this clonotype. The gene calls are TRBV5-1 and TRBJ1-1; D is ambiguous. From germline, CDR1 is SGHRS and CDR2 YFSETQ. This CDR3 has 16 residues. The V and J ends lost 0 bases and 0 bases respectively, with 12 bases between them. The DNA for the CDR3 is TGCGCCAGCAGCTTGGAATTGACTCCTATGAACACTGAAGCTTTCTTT. It is translated as CASSLELTPMNTEAFF.

In this sample, this clonotype turned up many times. The chain couples TRBV11-1 to TRBJ2-2; 8 positions match TRBD1. V lost 5 bases, J lost 7 bases, and 9 bases stayed unmatched. CDR3 length equals 15 residues. Germline V CDR1 and CDR2: SGHAT, FQDESV (reference sequence). The CDR3 sequence is CASSARTGSGGELFF. CDR3 nucleotides: TGTGCCAGCAGCGCCAGGACAGGGTCGGGCGGGGAGCTGTTTTTT.

V is TRBV19 and J is TRBJ2-2, with D possibly being TRBD1 (6 bases). Between the trimmed V and J ends, which lost 5 bases and 5 bases, there was a span of 18 bases. CDR3 length equals 16 residues. The V gene's germline CDR1 is LNHDA and CDR2 SQIVND (reference sequence). The CDR3 spells CASSLNRASGTGELFF. CDR3 bases: TGTGCCAGTAGTCTTAACAGGGCCTCGGGGACCGGGGAGCTGTTTTTT.

The sample holds a few counts of this clonotype. The CDR3 sequence: CSATENRAQQQYF. CDR3 DNA sequence: TGCAGTGCCACTGAGAACCGGGCCCAACAGCAGTACTTC. This sequence joins TRBV20-1 and TRBJ2-7; no firm D call. This CDR3 region has 13 residues. CDR1 and CDR2 (germline): DFQATT, SNEGSKA (reference sequence). Trimming pared 6 bases from V and 8 bases from J, leaving 20 bases between.

This clonotype has a count of ten or more. V gene TRBV3-1 combines with J gene TRBJ1-1; TRBD1 is a possible D gene (5 bases). Germline CDR1 and CDR2: LGHDT and YNNKEL (reference sequence). V was clipped by 5 bases and J by 1 base, with 11 bases between them. The CDR3 spans 14 residues. Written as DNA, the CDR3 is TGTGCCAGCAGCACCGGGACTGCGAACACTGAAGCTTTCTTT. It codes for CASSTGTANTEAFF.

Remarks on this clonotype: Since a much larger clone is just one base distant, this may be a read error. The chain joins TRBV3-1 to TRBJ2-7; D not resolved. The CDR3 consists of 11 residues. The germline V gene has CDR1 LGHDT and CDR2 YNNKEL (reference sequence). V lost 2 bases to trimming and J lost 4 bases, with 3 bases between them. This chain's CDR3 is CASSQQYEQYF. DNA of the CDR3: TGTGCCAGCAGCCAACAATACGAGCAGTACTTC.

This clonotype has at least ten counts. V is TRBV28 and J is TRBJ2-7, with 12 nucleotides matching TRBD2. Germline V gene lookup returns CDR1 MDHEN and CDR2 SYDVKM. The V segment lost 6 bases and the J segment 4 bases; nucleotides outside the gene matches: 10. CDR3 length: 16 residues. The CDR3 loop reads CASRSWATSGRYEQYF. The DNA of the CDR3 is TGTGCCAGCAGGTCGTGGGCGACTAGCGGGAGATACGAGCAGTACTTC.

Turning to this clonotype: A much larger clone lies one base from this, so it may be a read error. This sequence joins TRBV5-1 and TRBJ2-7, with D possibly called TRBD1 or TRBD2 (5 bases each). In germline, CDR1 is SGHRS, CDR2 YFSETQ. The CDR3 spans 14 residues. In nucleotides, the CDR3 is TGCGTCAGCAGCTGGGGACCGCCAAGCTACGAGCAGTACTTC. As protein: CVSSWGPPSYEQYF.